This T cell receptor (beta chain) came from a study of blood T cell repertoires in COVID-19. Study context: Acute and convalescent COVID-19 specimens originated in the United States, Italy and Spain. Nucleic acid was either cDNA or gDNA, and it came from T cells, B-cell-depleted T cells, or PBMCs.

Per the original data handling: Nucleated cell counts were estimated from reference gene primer amplification. Produced via immunoSEQ multiplex PCR; TCRdb's table is partial and in-frame only. That table gives V, J and clone size, and the DNA gave D and trimming. Here the sample spans roughly 160,000 clones, 88% being singletons. CDR3 length: 16 amino acids. CDR1 is MGHRA, CDR2 YSYEKL, per germline. The ends were cut back, 0 bases at V and 7 bases at J, with 18 bases in the middle. In this sample, this clone turned up a few times. Specimen: peripheral blood. The chain couples TRBV4-1 to TRBJ1-1; D is undetermined. This TCR derives from a middle-aged man who had recovered from COVID-19. CDR3 bases: TGCGCCAGCAGCCAAGAACCCGGGAATCCCTACCTTGAAGCTTTCTTT. Its protein product is CASSQEPGNPYLEAFF.